The source of this T cell receptor (beta chain) is a study of early T cells in non-severe SARS-CoV-2 infection. Turning to the study itself: With bulk RNA from unsorted whole blood as input, sequencing yielded unpaired chains.

This clonotype was detected ten times or more. The antigen is undetermined. Individual cDNA molecules each received unique molecular identifiers attached to them. TCRdb re-analysed the 5' RACE reads in MiXCR, keeping a single row per CDR3 protein. The data contain under 70,000 distinct CDR3 sequences, roughly 7.8% of them seen just once; the ten biggest clones take up 8% to 11%. CDR1 and CDR2 (germline): MDHEN, SYDVKM. Between the trimmed V and J ends, which lost 4 bases and 4 bases, there was a span of 17 bases. CDR3 length: 15 residues. The study's findings and limits: VDJdb matches were skewed toward anti-spike CD8 T cell responses.

The V and J genes are TRBV28 and TRBJ2-7; D uncertain. The sample in question was whole blood, obtained at baseline. This TCR was sampled from an adult who was a healthcare worker with PCR-confirmed SARS-CoV-2 infection or an uninfected control (not recorded which). The CDR3 is CASSSPLGGEYEQYF. Here the CDR3 DNA reads TGTGCCAGCAGTTCCCCCCTCGGTGGGGAATACGAGCAGTACTTC.